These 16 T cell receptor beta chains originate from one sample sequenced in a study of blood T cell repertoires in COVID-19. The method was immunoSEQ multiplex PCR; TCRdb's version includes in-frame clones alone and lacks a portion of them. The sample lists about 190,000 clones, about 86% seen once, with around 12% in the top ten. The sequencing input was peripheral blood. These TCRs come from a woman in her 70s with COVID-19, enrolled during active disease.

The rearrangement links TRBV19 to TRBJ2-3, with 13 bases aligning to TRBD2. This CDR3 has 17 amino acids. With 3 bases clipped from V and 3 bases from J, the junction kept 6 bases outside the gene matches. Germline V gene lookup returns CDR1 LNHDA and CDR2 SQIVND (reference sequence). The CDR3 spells CASSILWTSGRTDTQYF. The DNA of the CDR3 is TGTGCCAGTAGTATTCTTTGGACTAGCGGGAGAACAGATACGCAGTATTTT. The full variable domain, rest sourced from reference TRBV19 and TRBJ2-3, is DGGITQSPKYLFRKEGQNVTLSCEQNLNHDAMYWYRQDPGQGLRLIYYSQIVNDFQKGDIAEGYSVSREKKESFPLTVTSAQKNPTAFYLCASSILWTSGRTDTQYFGPGTRLTVL.

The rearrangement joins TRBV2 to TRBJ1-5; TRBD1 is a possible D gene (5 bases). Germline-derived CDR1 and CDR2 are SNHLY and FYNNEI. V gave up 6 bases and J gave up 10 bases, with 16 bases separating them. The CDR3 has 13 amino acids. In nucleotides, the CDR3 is TGTGCCAGCAGAATGGACGGGGGAGGACCCCAGCATTTT. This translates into CASRMDGGGPQHF.

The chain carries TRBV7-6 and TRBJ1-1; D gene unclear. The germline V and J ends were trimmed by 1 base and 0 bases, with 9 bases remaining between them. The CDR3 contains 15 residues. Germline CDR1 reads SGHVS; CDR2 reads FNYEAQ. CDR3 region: CASSLEEELNTEAFF. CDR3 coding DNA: TGTGCCAGCAGCTTAGAAGAGGAGTTGAACACTGAAGCTTTCTTT.

CDR3 in DNA: TGCGCCAGCAGCAAGGGGATAAGCACAGATACGCAGTATTTT. Translating gives CASSKGISTDTQYF. The V call is TRBV5-1, the J call TRBJ2-3, with a possible D match to TRBD1 (5 bases). This CDR3 comprises 14 residues. V was shortened by 4 bases and J by 0 bases, with 9 bases between the two germline ends. Germline-derived CDR1 and CDR2 are SGHRS and YFSETQ.

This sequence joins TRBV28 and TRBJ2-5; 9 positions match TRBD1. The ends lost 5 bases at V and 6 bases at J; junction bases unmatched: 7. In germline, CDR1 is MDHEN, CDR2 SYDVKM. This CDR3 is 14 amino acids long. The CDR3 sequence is CASSPRQGVKTQYF. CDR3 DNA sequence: TGTGCCAGCAGTCCTCGACAGGGGGTGAAGACCCAGTACTTC.

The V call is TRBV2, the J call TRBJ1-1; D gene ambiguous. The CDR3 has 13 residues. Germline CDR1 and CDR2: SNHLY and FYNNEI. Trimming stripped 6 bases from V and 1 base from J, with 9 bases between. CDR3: CASRFEANTEAFF. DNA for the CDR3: TGTGCCAGCAGATTCGAGGCGAACACTGAAGCTTTCTTT.

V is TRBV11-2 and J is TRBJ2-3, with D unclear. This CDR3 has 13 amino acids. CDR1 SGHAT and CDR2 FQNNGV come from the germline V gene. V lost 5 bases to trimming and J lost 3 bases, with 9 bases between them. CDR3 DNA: TGTGCCAGCAGCCTTCCCGGGACAGATACGCAGTATTTT. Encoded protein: CASSLPGTDTQYF.

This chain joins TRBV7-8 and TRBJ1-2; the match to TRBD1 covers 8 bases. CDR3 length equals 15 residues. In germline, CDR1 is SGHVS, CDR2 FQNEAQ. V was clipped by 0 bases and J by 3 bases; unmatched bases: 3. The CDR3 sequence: CASSLATTGDYGYTF. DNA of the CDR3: TGTGCCAGCAGCTTAGCGACGACAGGGGACTATGGCTACACCTTC.

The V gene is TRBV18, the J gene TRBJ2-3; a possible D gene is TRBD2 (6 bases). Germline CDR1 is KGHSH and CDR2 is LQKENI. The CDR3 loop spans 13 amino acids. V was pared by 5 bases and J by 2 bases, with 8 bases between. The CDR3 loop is CASSGGTTDTQYF. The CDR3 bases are TGTGCCAGCTCAGGGGGGACCACAGATACGCAGTATTTT.

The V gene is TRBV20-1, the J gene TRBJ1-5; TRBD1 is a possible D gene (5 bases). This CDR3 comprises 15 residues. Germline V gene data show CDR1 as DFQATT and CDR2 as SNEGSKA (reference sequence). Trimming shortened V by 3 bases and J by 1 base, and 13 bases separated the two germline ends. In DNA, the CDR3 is TGCAGTGCTAGTCAGGGATGGGCAAGCAATCAGCCCCAGCATTTT. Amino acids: CSASQGWASNQPQHF.

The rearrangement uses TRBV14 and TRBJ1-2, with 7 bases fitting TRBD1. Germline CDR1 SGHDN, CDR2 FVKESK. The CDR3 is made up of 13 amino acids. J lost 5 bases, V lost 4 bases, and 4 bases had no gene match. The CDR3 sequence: CASSRDRAYGYTF. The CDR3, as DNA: TGTGCCAGCAGCCGCGACAGGGCATATGGCTACACCTTC.

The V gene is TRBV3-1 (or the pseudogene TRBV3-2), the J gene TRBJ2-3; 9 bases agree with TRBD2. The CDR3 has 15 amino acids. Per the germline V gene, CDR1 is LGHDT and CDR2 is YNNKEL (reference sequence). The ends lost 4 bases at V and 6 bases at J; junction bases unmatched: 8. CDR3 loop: CASSLSGRTEDTQYF. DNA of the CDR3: TGTGCCAGCAGCCTCAGCGGGAGGACCGAGGATACGCAGTATTTT.

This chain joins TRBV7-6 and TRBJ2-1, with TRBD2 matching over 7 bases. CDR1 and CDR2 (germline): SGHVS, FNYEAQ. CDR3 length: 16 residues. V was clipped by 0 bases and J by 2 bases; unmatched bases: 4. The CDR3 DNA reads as TGTGCCAGCAGCTTAGCGGGAGGGCCTACCTACAATGAGCAGTTCTTC. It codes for CASSLAGGPTYNEQFF.

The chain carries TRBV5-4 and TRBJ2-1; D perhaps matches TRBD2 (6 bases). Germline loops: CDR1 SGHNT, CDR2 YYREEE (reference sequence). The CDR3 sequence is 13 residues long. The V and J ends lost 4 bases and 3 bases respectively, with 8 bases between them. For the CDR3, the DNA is TGTGCCAGCAGCGTGGACTACTACAATGAGCAGTTCTTC. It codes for CASSVDYYNEQFF.

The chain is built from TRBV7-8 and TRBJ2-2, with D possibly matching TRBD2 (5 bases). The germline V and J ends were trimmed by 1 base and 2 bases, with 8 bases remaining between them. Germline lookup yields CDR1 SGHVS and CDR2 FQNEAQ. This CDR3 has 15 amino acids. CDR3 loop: CASSLGTSNTGELFF. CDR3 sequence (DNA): TGTGCCAGCAGCTTAGGGACTTCAAACACCGGGGAGCTGTTTTTT.

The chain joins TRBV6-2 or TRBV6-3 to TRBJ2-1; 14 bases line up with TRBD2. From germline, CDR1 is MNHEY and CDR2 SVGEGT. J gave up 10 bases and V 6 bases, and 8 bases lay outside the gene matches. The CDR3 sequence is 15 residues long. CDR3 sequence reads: CASSPGLAGVREQFF. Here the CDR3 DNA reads TGTGCCAGCAGCCCGGGACTAGCGGGAGTGAGGGAGCAGTTCTTC.